The T cell receptor (beta chain) described here comes from a study of CD8 T cells in ankylosing spondylitis. Overall study findings and caveats: Typical of ankylosing spondylitis blood, it appeared, was a TCR beta motif of 7 or 8 highly homologous variants. Those disease-linked clones were CD8+; they were also relatively rare in peripheral blood. In ankylosing spondylitis patients, matched synovial fluid reportedly showed significant enrichment of disease-linked clones.

The germline V gene encodes CDR1 SGHRS and CDR2 YFSETQ. The junction had 6 bases not matched to a gene; V was cut back by 0 bases and J by 1 base. The CDR3 covers 17 residues. Note on this clonotype: Antigen unknown.

Quantitative 5'-RACE with molecular barcodes generated TCR beta libraries. TCRdb reprocessed the 5' RACE reads via MiXCR and lists one record per CDR3 protein. Here the sample spans approximately 300,000 distinct CDR3 sequences, 20% being singletons. V is TRBV5-1 and J is TRBJ1-1; TRBD1 matches at 10 bases. The clonotype was recovered from a male donor with ankylosing spondylitis or in good health (not recorded which). Sample: blood, either unsorted or a sorted T cell fraction (not recorded which). The CDR3 DNA follows: TGCGCCAGCAGCTTGGCCCCGACAGGGGGCACGAACACTGAAGCTTTCTTT. It encodes CASSLAPTGGTNTEAFF.